These T cell receptor beta chains were read from a single sample in a study of T cell responses to AZD1222 COVID-19 vaccine. This table comes from immunoSEQ multiplex PCR, and its TCRdb copy is limited to in-frame clones, with some not included. Of 180,000 or so clones in the sample, about 91% were seen once. The source material was peripheral blood, sampled on day 0 of AZD1222 vaccination. The source of these receptors is an adult in good health. The CDR3 runs from the conserved cysteine through the conserved F or W. A D gene is named only where the DNA matches it firmly. Where a row states a size, it is once, few, many or the class of an expanded clone; other rows omit it.

TRBV5-6,TRBJ2-3,.,.,CASSLGGPDTQYF,TGTGCCAGCAGCTTGGGGGGCCCAGATACGCAGTATTTT
TRBV25-1,TRBJ1-2,TRBD1,.,CASSDPGTGTYGYTF,TGTGCCAGCAGTGACCCAGGGACAGGGACGTATGGCTACACCTTC
TRBV6-6,TRBJ2-7,.,.,CASSSADYEQYF,TGTGCCAGCAGTTCGGCTGATTACGAGCAGTACTTC
TRBV19,TRBJ2-1,TRBD2,once,CASSMSLAGGLGEQFF,TGTGCCAGTAGTATGTCACTAGCGGGGGGCCTCGGGGAGCAGTTCTTC
TRBV2,TRBJ2-2,.,.,CASARERGSSGTGELFF,TGTGCCAGCGCTCGTGAGCGAGGGAGTAGTGGCACCGGGGAGCTGTTTTTT
TRBV28,TRBJ1-5,.,.,CASSQPRGVYQPQHF,TGTGCCAGCAGCCAACCCCGGGGGGTGTATCAGCCCCAGCATTTT
TRBV13,TRBJ2-7,TRBD1,.,CASRPGTVAYEQYF,TGTGCCAGCAGGCCCGGGACAGTAGCCTACGAGCAGTACTTC
TRBV29-1,TRBJ1-2,.,medium-sized,CSVEDGKAAAYGYTF,TGCAGCGTTGAAGACGGAAAGGCTGCGGCCTATGGCTACACCTTC
TRBV4-1,TRBJ2-7,.,.,CASSQDALGGPEQYF,TGCGCCAGCAGCCAAGATGCCCTAGGGGGGCCCGAGCAGTACTTC
TRBV7-6,TRBJ2-7,.,.,CASSLKGSYEQYF,TGTGCCAGCAGCTTAAAGGGATCATACGAGCAGTACTTC
TRBV13,TRBJ2-7,TRBD1,.,CASSRRTGGGYVYEQYF,TGTGCCAGCAGCCGAAGGACAGGGGGCGGCTATGTTTACGAGCAGTACTTC
TRBV2,TRBJ2-7,TRBD1,.,CASSEPGQGSYEQYF,TGTGCCAGCAGTGAGCCGGGACAGGGATCCTACGAGCAGTACTTC
TRBV5-6,TRBJ2-3,.,.,CASSRTGRAEDTQYF,TGTGCCAGCAGCAGGACAGGGAGGGCTGAAGATACGCAGTATTTT
TRBV6-1,TRBJ1-2,TRBD1,.,CASRVGQGIYGYTF,TGTGCCAGCAGGGTAGGACAGGGGATCTATGGCTACACCTTC
TRBV20-1,TRBJ1-2,.,.,CSVAGTGYTF,TGCAGTGTAGCGGGGACCGGCTACACCTTC
TRBV12-3/TRBV12-4,TRBJ1-5,.,once,CASSLASNQPQHF,TGTGCCAGCAGTTTAGCGTCGAATCAGCCCCAGCATTTT
TRBV30,TRBJ2-7,.,.,CAWSEGAGAVYEQYF,TGTGCCTGGAGTGAGGGTGCGGGGGCGGTCTACGAGCAGTACTTC
TRBV2,TRBJ1-4,.,.,CASSEVRGEKLFF,TGTGCCAGCAGTGAGGTGAGGGGAGAAAAACTGTTTTTT
TRBV19,TRBJ2-2,.,.,CASSIESKRHITGELFF,TGTGCCAGTAGTATAGAGTCGAAGCGACATATCACCGGGGAGCTGTTTTTT
TRBV6-4,TRBJ1-6,.,.,CASSDPGFEEAPLHF,TGTGCCAGCAGTGACCCCGGCTTCGAAGAGGCACCCCTCCACTTT
TRBV2,TRBJ2-3,.,.,CASKRLASTDTQYF,TGTGCCAGCAAACGCCTAGCGAGCACAGATACGCAGTATTTT
TRBV6-5,TRBJ1-2,.,.,CASRDTGGGDYGYTF,TGTGCCAGCAGGGATACAGGTGGAGGGGACTATGGCTACACCTTC
TRBV7-9,TRBJ1-4,TRBD1,.,CASSFDRGPSGDEKLFF,TGTGCCAGCAGCTTTGACAGGGGTCCGAGTGGGGATGAAAAACTGTTTTTT
TRBV11-3,TRBJ2-3,.,.,CASSLRTYTDTQYF,TGTGCCAGCAGCCTCCGGACTTACACAGATACGCAGTATTTT
TRBV19,TRBJ2-3,TRBD2,.,CASSTSSGASTDTQYF,TGTGCCAGTAGTACCTCTAGCGGGGCTAGCACAGATACGCAGTATTTT
TRBV6-5,TRBJ2-7,.,.,CASISPATYEQYF,TGTGCCAGCATATCTCCAGCCACCTACGAGCAGTACTTC
TRBV7-2,TRBJ2-3,.,.,CASSLVMGKGDTQYF,TGTGCCAGCAGCTTAGTGATGGGTAAGGGGGATACGCAGTATTTT
TRBV10-3,TRBJ2-7,.,.,CAISDMDRNYEQYF,TGTGCCATCAGTGATATGGACAGAAATTACGAGCAGTACTTC
TRBV30,TRBJ2-1,TRBD2,few,CACGLAGGIAPEQFF,TGTGCCTGTGGTCTAGCGGGGGGAATTGCCCCTGAGCAGTTCTTC
TRBV5-1,TRBJ2-7,TRBD2,.,CASSLPGGYEQYF,TGCGCCAGCAGCTTGCCCGGGGGGTACGAGCAGTACTTC
TRBV7-8,TRBJ1-2,.,.,CASSSSLGYTF,TGTGCCAGCAGCTCAAGTCTGGGCTACACCTTC